Shown below are 30 T cell receptor beta chains from a single sample sequenced in a study of T cells after yellow fever vaccination. Each CDR3 protein is one row after TCRdb ran MiXCR on the 5' RACE reads. Of under 95,000 distinct CDR3 sequences detected, about 7.3% appear once; the ten largest clones hold approximately 30%. Sequencing was performed on CD8+ T cells sorted from PBMCs, taken more than 8 days after the first yellow fever vaccination. The origin of the receptors is a man between 18 and 35 years old who received the YFV17D yellow fever vaccine.

V is TRBV6-5 and J is TRBJ2-2; weak D call: TRBD2 (6 bases). Trimming removed 2 bases from V and 2 bases from J, with 12 bases in between. CDR1 is MNHEY and CDR2 is SVGAGI in the germline V gene. This CDR3 is 16 amino acids long. DNA for the CDR3: TGTGCCAGCAGTTACATTTGGGGGGATAACACCGGGGAGCTGTTTTTT. Translated, it gives CASSYIWGDNTGELFF.

Ten or more counts support this clonotype. The chain couples TRBV4-3 to TRBJ2-1, with D possibly being TRBD1 (6 bases). Per germline, CDR1 LGHNA and CDR2 YSLEER. The CDR3 is made up of 14 amino acids. Trimming shortened V by 0 bases and J by 10 bases, and 13 bases separated the two germline ends. CDR3 loop: CASSQDPYREEQFF. The CDR3 DNA sequence: TGCGCCAGCAGCCAAGATCCTTACAGGGAGGAGCAGTTCTTC.

This clonotype was observed many times. This CDR3 is CASSLRGVGTDTQYF. CDR3 in DNA: TGCGCCAGCAGCTTAAGGGGGGTCGGAACAGATACGCAGTATTTT. The genes are TRBV5-1 and TRBJ2-3; D may match TRBD1 or TRBD2 (6 bases each). V shed 2 bases and J shed 3 bases, with 13 bases lying between them. CDR3 length: 15 amino acids. Germline V gene lookup returns CDR1 SGHRS and CDR2 YFSETQ.

This clonotype was counted many times. The chain employs TRBV20-1 and TRBJ2-1, with 11 bases fitting TRBD2. Germline assignment: CDR1 DFQATT and CDR2 SNEGSKA (reference sequence). V lost 5 bases, J lost 1 base, and 10 bases stayed unmatched. The CDR3 loop spans 17 amino acids. For the CDR3, the DNA is TGCAGTGCTGGGGGCGGGACTAGCGGACCGTCCTACAATGAGCAGTTCTTC. It specifies CSAGGGTSGPSYNEQFF.

V and J are TRBV10-3 and TRBJ2-3; 7 nucleotides align to TRBD2. The CDR3 extends over 12 amino acids. The germline V gene has CDR1 ENHRY and CDR2 SYGVKD. The J segment lost 9 bases and the V segment lost 6 bases, leaving 6 bases of the junction unmatched. The CDR3 protein is CAIRGGRETQYF. The CDR3 DNA sequence: TGTGCCATCAGGGGGGGGAGGGAGACGCAGTATTTT.

This rearrangement joins TRBV12-3 or TRBV12-4 to TRBJ2-2; a possible D gene is TRBD2 (6 bases). V lost 11 bases and J lost 5, with 12 bases in between. The CDR3 sequence is 12 residues long. Here the CDR3 DNA reads TGTGCCTTTTCCCGGGAGACCGGGGAGCTGTTTTTT. Its translation is CAFSRETGELFF.

This clonotype was seen a few times. This chain links TRBV5-1 with TRBJ1-1; D is undetermined. CDR1 SGHRS and CDR2 YFSETQ come from the germline V gene. This CDR3 spans 13 amino acids. Trimming took off 0 bases at V and 5 bases at J, with 8 bases between the two ends. The DNA of the CDR3 is TGCGCCAGCAGCTTGGTACCGGCGACTGAAGCTTTCTTT. This codes for CASSLVPATEAFF.

This clonotype was picked up many times. The chain couples TRBV20-1 to TRBJ2-3, with 8 positions matching TRBD2. V trimming: 3 bases; J trimming: 5 bases; junction bases outside the gene matches: 10. The CDR3 has 15 residues. CDR1 is DFQATT and CDR2 is SNEGSKA in the germline V gene (reference sequence). The CDR3 is CSASKLAGSLDTQYF. DNA of the CDR3: TGCAGTGCTAGTAAATTAGCGGGGTCATTAGATACGCAGTATTTT.

This clonotype was found many times. V is TRBV5-1 and J is TRBJ2-2; 7 bases are a match to TRBD1. CDR3 length: 15 amino acids. The junction had 2 bases not matched to a gene; V was cut back by 2 bases and J by 1 base. The germline V gene has CDR1 SGHRS and CDR2 YFSETQ. This CDR3 is CASSFRTGNTGELFF. The CDR3 DNA is TGCGCCAGCAGCTTCCGGACAGGGAACACCGGGGAGCTGTTTTTT.

At least ten counts were recorded for this clonotype. The rearrangement joins TRBV6-4 to TRBJ2-5, with D tentatively TRBD1 (8 bases). CDR3 length equals 13 residues. Between the trimmed V and J ends, which lost 6 bases and 4 bases, there was a span of 12 bases. The germline V gene has CDR1 MRHNA and CDR2 SNTAGT. The chain's CDR3 is CASSYRGGETQYF. DNA of the CDR3: TGTGCCAGCAGCTACAGGGGGGGAGAGACCCAGTACTTC.

This clonotype was found a few times. The V call is TRBV6-5, the J call TRBJ2-2, with 7 bases aligning to TRBD1. The CDR3 spans 15 residues. Germline lookup yields CDR1 MNHEY and CDR2 SVGAGI. V lost 4 bases and J lost 1; bases outside the gene matches: 3. The CDR3 sequence is CASSSTGKNTGELFF. DNA of the CDR3: TGTGCCAGCAGTTCGACAGGGAAGAACACCGGGGAGCTGTTTTTT.

This clonotype was seen ten or more times. The chain couples TRBV4-1 to TRBJ2-1; 10 positions match TRBD1. Germline CDR1 MGHRA, CDR2 YSYEKL. This CDR3 is 15 amino acids long. With V trimmed by 2 bases and J by 4 bases, 2 bases remained unmatched. CDR3 bases: TGCGCCAGCAGCCAATTGGGACAGGGGTACAATGAGCAGTTCTTC. Its translation: CASSQLGQGYNEQFF.

This clonotype was seen repeatedly, ten times or more. The V call is TRBV6-2 or TRBV6-3, the J call TRBJ2-5; weak D call: TRBD2 (5 bases). The CDR3 has 18 amino acids. V lost 2 bases and J 5 bases, leaving 24 bases between the germline ends. Germline CDR1 reads MNHEY; CDR2 reads SVGEGT. CDR3 in DNA: TGTGCCAGCAGTTACGGCCCGACGAAGGGAGAGGCAGAGGAGACCCAGTACTTC. Translation gives CASSYGPTKGEAEETQYF.

There are many counts of this clonotype. The gene calls are TRBV6-4 and TRBJ2-3; tentative D call: TRBD2 (6 bases). V lost 6 bases, J lost 0 bases, and 10 bases lay in between. CDR1 is MRHNA and CDR2 is SNTAGT in the germline V gene. The CDR3 is 14 residues long. The CDR3, as DNA: TGTGCCAGCAGGGCCGGGACTAGCACAGATACGCAGTATTTT. It is translated as CASRAGTSTDTQYF.

In its sample, this clonotype was seen many times. For the CDR3, the DNA is TGCGCCAGCTCTGGACTAGCCGAAGAGACCCAGTACTTC. Amino acid sequence: CASSGLAEETQYF. This sequence joins TRBV10-2 and TRBJ2-5; 8 nucleotides align to TRBD2. CDR3 length: 13 amino acids. Germline assignment: CDR1 WSHSY and CDR2 SAAADI. The V and J ends lost 8 bases and 3 bases, in that order; junction bases with no gene match: 5.

J is TRBJ1-4 and V is TRBV18; unclear D gene. V lost 3 bases and J lost 5, with 16 bases in between. Per germline, CDR1 KGHSH and CDR2 LQKENI. The CDR3 spans 16 residues. CDR3 in amino acids: CASSPRETVKNEKLFF. In nucleotides, the CDR3 is TGTGCCAGCTCACCCCGAGAGACGGTGAAAAATGAAAAACTGTTTTTT.

This clonotype has a count of ten or more. This chain joins TRBV7-9 and TRBJ2-7, with D perhaps assigned TRBD1 or TRBD2 (6 bases each). V dropped 1 base and J dropped 0 bases, with 10 bases sitting between them. The CDR3 has 15 amino acids. The germline CDR1 and CDR2 sequences are SEHNR and FQNEAQ (reference sequence). The CDR3, as DNA: TGTGCCAGCAGCTTAGAGGGGGGACTCTCCTACGAGCAGTACGTC. Residues: CASSLEGGLSYEQYV.

This clonotype was observed many times. The chain joins TRBV7-3 to TRBJ2-3, with 7 bases that match TRBD2. CDR1 is SGHTA and CDR2 is FQGTGA in the germline V gene. The CDR3 is 16 residues long. V dropped 3 bases and J dropped 1; count of bases not matched to a gene: 7. The CDR3: CASSLASGSGTDTQYF. The CDR3 coding sequence is TGTGCCAGCAGCTTGGCTAGCGGTTCTGGCACAGATACGCAGTATTTT. Together with reference TRBV7-3 and TRBJ2-3, the CDR3 gives the full variable domain: GAGVSQTPSNKVTEKGKYVELRCDPISGHTALYWYRQSLGQGPEFLIYFQGTGAADDSGLPNDRFFAVRPEGSVSTLKIQRTERGDSAVYLCASSLASGSGTDTQYFGPGTRLTVL.

Comments on this clonotype: This may be a read error, as it is one base from a much larger clone. The V and J genes are TRBV7-2 and TRBJ2-1; TRBD2 aligns across 11 bases. The CDR3 is 15 residues long. Germline V CDR1 and CDR2: SGHTA, FQGNSA. J lost 11 bases, V lost 4 bases, and 10 bases had no gene match. The CDR3 reads CASSWVTSGGNQQFF. The CDR3 DNA reads TGTGCCAGCAGCTGGGTCACTAGCGGGGGAAATCAGCAGTTCTTC.

The table lists this clonotype with many counts. The genes are TRBV7-9 and TRBJ2-3; 12 bases agree with TRBD1. Germline-derived CDR1 and CDR2 are SEHNR and FQNEAQ (reference sequence). The V gene end was trimmed by 4 bases and the J gene end by 6 bases; junction bases not matched to a gene: 8. This CDR3 contains 16 residues. The CDR3 DNA reads TGTGCCAGCAGCTCGACCGGGACAGGGGGCCTCGATACGCAGTATTTT. Translation gives CASSSTGTGGLDTQYF.

This clonotype was found many times. The chain joins TRBV4-1 to TRBJ1-4; 7 nucleotides match TRBD1. The CDR3 loop spans 15 amino acids. V was pared by 6 bases and J by 1 base, with 5 bases of the junction left unmatched. The germline V gene has CDR1 MGHRA and CDR2 YSYEKL. The CDR3 nucleotides are TGCGCCAGCAGACCGAACAGGGGAACTAATGAAAAACTGTTTTTT. Protein product: CASRPNRGTNEKLFF.

This clonotype was counted many times. As DNA, the CDR3 is TGCAGCGTTGTAAATCGGGCGGGGGTCTTAAATGAGCAGTTCTTC. Amino acids: CSVVNRAGVLNEQFF. The V gene is TRBV29-1, the J gene TRBJ2-1, with 7 nucleotides matching TRBD2. V was clipped by 4 bases and J by 7 bases; unmatched bases: 13. The germline V gene has CDR1 SQVTM and CDR2 ANQGSEA. The CDR3 length is 15 residues.

The rearrangement joins TRBV4-3 to TRBJ1-6; unclear D gene. Per the germline V gene, CDR1 is LGHNA and CDR2 is YSLEER. The CDR3 has 13 residues. With 1 base removed from V and 10 bases from J, the gap between germline ends came to 8 bases. The CDR3 DNA sequence: TGCGCCAGCAGCCAAGGGATCGGGTCACCCCTCCACTTT. This sequence encodes CASSQGIGSPLHF.

The sample holds many counts of this clonotype. The V and J genes are TRBV9 and TRBJ1-3; 8 bases match TRBD1. CDR1 is SGDLS and CDR2 is YYNGEE in the germline V gene. The CDR3 covers 15 residues. Trimming took 5 bases from V and 0 from J; bases not matched to a gene: 4. The CDR3 region has the DNA TGTGCCAGCAGTGCAGGGGGCCCCTCTGGAAACACCATATATTTT. This codes for CASSAGGPSGNTIYF.

The sample holds many counts of this clonotype. V usage is TRBV6-6 and J usage is TRBJ2-7, with D possibly TRBD1 on 5 matching bases. Trimming cost V 4 bases and J 2 bases, with 9 bases left between them. CDR1 is MNHNY, CDR2 SVGAGI, per germline (reference sequence). There are 13 residues in the CDR3. The CDR3 here is CASSLQATYEQYV. CDR3 sequence (DNA): TGTGCCAGCAGTTTACAGGCTACCTACGAGCAGTACGTC.

This clonotype was counted many times. V gene TRBV7-3 combines with J gene TRBJ2-5, with 9 bases aligning to TRBD1. Unmatched junction bases numbered 4, after V lost 3 bases and J lost 2 bases. Looked up from germline, CDR1 is SGHTA and CDR2 is FQGTGA. There are 15 residues in the CDR3. The DNA for the CDR3 is TGTGCCAGCAGCTTGACGGGGACAGGGCAAGAGACCCAGTACTTC. Translating gives CASSLTGTGQETQYF.

This clonotype has at least ten counts. V and J are TRBV19 and TRBJ2-5, with a weak D call TRBD2 (7 bases). The germline V gene encodes CDR1 LNHDA and CDR2 SQIVND (reference sequence). The ends were cut back, 5 bases at V and 0 bases at J, with 13 bases in the middle. CDR3 length: 15 amino acids. The CDR3 spells CASSVWGGYQETQYF. CDR3 DNA sequence: TGTGCCAGTAGTGTCTGGGGGGGCTACCAAGAGACCCAGTACTTC.

The rearrangement links TRBV11-1 to TRBJ2-3; D unresolved. V was trimmed by 8 bases and J by 0 bases, leaving 12 bases between them. CDR1 is SGHAT and CDR2 is FQDESV in the germline V gene (reference sequence). This CDR3 has 14 residues. Here the CDR3 DNA reads TGTGCCAGCGGCGTATCGACTAGCACAGATACGCAGTATTTT. Amino acids: CASGVSTSTDTQYF. Combining the CDR3 with reference TRBV11-1 and TRBJ2-3 gives the whole variable domain EAEVAQSPRYKITEKSQAVAFWCDPISGHATLYWYRQILGQGPELLVQFQDESVVDDSQLPKDRFSAERLKGVDSTLKIQPAELGDSAMYLCASGVSTSTDTQYFGPGTRLTVL.

This clonotype was found a few times. The chain employs TRBV25-1 and TRBJ1-6; D not certain. V lost 3 bases and J lost 11, with 5 bases in between. This CDR3 has 11 residues. The germline V gene has CDR1 MGHDK and CDR2 SYGVNS. The CDR3 region is CASSEKAPLHF. In nucleotides, the CDR3 is TGTGCCAGCAGTGAGAAAGCACCCCTCCACTTT. The full variable domain, completed using reference TRBV25-1 and TRBJ1-6, is EADIYQTPRYLVIGTGKKITLECSQTMGHDKMYWYQQDPGMELHLIHYSYGVNSTEKGDLSSESTVSRIRTEHFPLTLESARPSHTSQYLCASSEKAPLHFGNGTRLTVT.

There are many counts of this clonotype. The V gene is TRBV4-2, the J gene TRBJ2-7, with 11 bases fitting TRBD2. Per the germline V gene, CDR1 is LGHNA and CDR2 is YNFKEQ. This CDR3 has 16 amino acids. V lost 0 bases, J lost 5 bases, and 6 bases stayed unmatched. The CDR3 sequence: CASSQELAGGLDEQYF. The CDR3 DNA follows: TGTGCCAGCAGCCAAGAGCTAGCGGGGGGCTTGGACGAGCAGTACTTC.